These 28 T cell receptor beta chains were all obtained from the same sample, sequenced in a study of post-analysis software for immune sequencing data. The authors incorporated unique molecular identifiers into the TCR beta cDNA libraries. TCRdb processed the PCR reads anew with MiXCR; each CDR3 protein has one entry. The data show roughly 700,000 distinct CDR3 sequences, roughly 27% seen once. Their antigen targets remain unknown. Study findings and constraints: Comparison of patients with controls showed roughly five TRBV segments more frequent in patients, TRBV5-6, TRBV5-1 and TRBV20-1 among them.

Material: blood. These receptor sequences come from a girl aged 10 to 17 with multiple sclerosis.

The chain recombines TRBV20-1 with TRBJ2-3; possibly TRBD2 for D (5 bases). Trimming left V 0 bases short and J 4 bases short, with 17 bases between. The CDR3 is made up of 16 amino acids. The germline CDR1 and CDR2 sequences are DFQATT and SNEGSKA (reference sequence). The CDR3: CSARDKLVGWADTQYF. The CDR3 bases are TGCAGTGCTAGAGATAAACTAGTTGGTTGGGCAGATACGCAGTATTTT.

CDR3 in amino acids: CSASLVLENTEAFF. In DNA form, the CDR3 reads TGCAGTGCTAGTTTAGTGTTAGAGAACACTGAAGCTTTCTTT. The chain couples TRBV20-1 to TRBJ1-1; D unresolved. V lost 3 bases to trimming and J lost 1 base, with 12 bases between them. The CDR3 has 14 amino acids. The germline V gene has CDR1 DFQATT and CDR2 SNEGSKA (reference sequence).

This chain uses TRBV20-1 with TRBJ2-3, with a weak D call TRBD2 (7 bases). Per the germline V gene, CDR1 is DFQATT and CDR2 is SNEGSKA (reference sequence). CDR3 size: 17 residues. The CDR3 DNA sequence: TGCAGCGCAGGGGACCGAAGAGGCGGGAGACCCCCAGATACGCAGTATTTT. This translates into CSAGDRRGGRPPDTQYF.

The chain employs TRBV20-1 and TRBJ2-7; D possibly corresponds to TRBD2 (6 bases). This CDR3 region has 15 residues. Per germline, CDR1 DFQATT and CDR2 SNEGSKA (reference sequence). Trimming left V 6 bases short and J 3 bases short, with 21 bases between. This chain's CDR3 is CSARRGFQIDYEQYF. For the CDR3, the DNA is TGCAGTGCAAGGAGGGGTTTCCAAATAGACTACGAGCAGTACTTC.

This rearrangement joins TRBV4-1 to TRBJ2-1, with 7 positions matching TRBD2. J was trimmed by 5 bases and V by 4 bases; bases with no gene match: 14. The germline V gene encodes CDR1 MGHRA and CDR2 YSYEKL. This CDR3 is built from 17 residues. This CDR3 reads CASSRVSEAGKNNEQFF. The CDR3 DNA is TGCGCCAGCAGCCGAGTATCCGAAGCGGGGAAGAACAATGAGCAGTTCTTC.

This clonotype was seen more than once but under ten times. The genes are TRBV20-1 and TRBJ2-7; D is undetermined. The CDR3 is 14 amino acids. Trimming cost V 4 bases and J 4 bases, with 17 bases left between them. Looked up from germline, CDR1 is DFQATT and CDR2 is SNEGSKA (reference sequence). As DNA, the CDR3 is TGCAGTGCTAAAAAGCTCACGACCCGTTACGAGCAGTACTTC. This encodes CSAKKLTTRYEQYF.

This chain connects TRBV7-2 to TRBJ1-2; D remains unclear. Trimming removed 1 base at V and 8 bases at J, with 5 bases between. The CDR3 covers 11 residues. Per the germline V gene, CDR1 is SGHTA and CDR2 is FQGNSA. The CDR3 region is CASSLGQGYTF. In DNA form, the CDR3 reads TGTGCCAGCAGCTTAGGTCAAGGCTACACCTTC.

This clonotype has more than one count but fewer than ten. The rearrangement uses TRBV7-2 and TRBJ2-5; 10 nucleotides align to TRBD1. The germline V gene encodes CDR1 SGHTA and CDR2 FQGNSA. V trimming: 4 bases; J trimming: 4 bases; junction bases outside the gene matches: 3. This CDR3 comprises 14 residues. The CDR3 here is CASSSWTGGETQYF. The CDR3 nucleotides are TGTGCCAGCAGCTCTTGGACAGGGGGAGAGACCCAGTACTTC.

This clonotype was found many times. The rearrangement uses TRBV5-1 and TRBJ2-7; 11 positions match TRBD1. The CDR3 length is 14 residues. CDR1 and CDR2 (germline): SGHRS, YFSETQ. V shed 3 bases, J shed 3 bases, and the junction held 2 bases outside the gene matches. The CDR3 region is CASSSGQGGYEQYF. CDR3 coding DNA: TGCGCCAGCAGCTCGGGACAGGGGGGCTACGAGCAGTACTTC.

This clonotype was recorded a few times. This chain uses TRBV28 with TRBJ1-5; D is uncertain. This CDR3 is 15 amino acids long. Germline V gene data show CDR1 as MDHEN and CDR2 as SYDVKM. V was pared by 5 bases and J by 6 bases, with 17 bases between. This CDR3 reads CASSRKDGRSQPQHF. In DNA form, the CDR3 reads TGTGCCAGCAGTAGGAAGGACGGGAGGTCTCAGCCCCAGCATTTT.

The sample holds a few counts of this clonotype. The chain recombines TRBV28 with TRBJ2-3, with 11 bases matching TRBD2. Trimming took 7 bases from V and 7 from J; bases not matched to a gene: 7. The CDR3 spans 14 residues. Germline loops: CDR1 MDHEN, CDR2 SYDVKM. CDR3 region: CASILSGGGHTQYF. In DNA form, the CDR3 reads TGTGCCAGCATTCTTAGCGGGGGGGGCCATACGCAGTATTTT.

A note on this clonotype: It may be a read error: a sequence one base away is much more abundant. J is TRBJ1-4 and V is TRBV29-1, with TRBD1 identical over 8 bases. V shed 6 bases and J 12 bases; nucleotides not matched to a gene: 9. The germline V gene has CDR1 SQVTM and CDR2 ANQGSEA. This CDR3 comprises 12 residues. The CDR3 bases are TGCAGCGTCGCACAGGGGGGGGGTGAACTGTTTTTT. This gives the protein CSVAQGGGELFF.

The genes are TRBV4-1 and TRBJ2-5; D remains ambiguous. The CDR3 is 14 amino acids. Germline CDR1 reads MGHRA; CDR2 reads YSYEKL. The V end was cut by 0 bases, the J end by 5 bases, with 10 bases between. The CDR3 nucleotides are TGCGCCAGCAGCCAAGATCCTAGTCAGGAGACCCAGTACTTC. It translates to CASSQDPSQETQYF.

This clonotype came up a few times. The chain recombines TRBV20-1 with TRBJ2-2; D unclear. V was shortened by 1 base and J by 2 bases, with 8 bases between the two germline ends. This CDR3 is built from 14 residues. CDR1 is DFQATT, CDR2 SNEGSKA, per germline (reference sequence). The CDR3 protein is CSARVGGNTGELFF. In nucleotides, the CDR3 is TGCAGTGCTAGAGTGGGCGGAAACACCGGGGAGCTGTTTTTT.

The chain carries TRBV27 and TRBJ2-3, with 8 bases fitting TRBD2. Per germline, CDR1 MNHEY and CDR2 SMNVEV (reference sequence). V lost 10 bases and J lost 2; bases outside the gene matches: 11. This CDR3 is built from 15 residues. CDR3 region: CAIKAGTSHTDTQYF. For the CDR3, the DNA is TGTGCCATCAAGGCCGGGACTAGTCACACAGATACGCAGTATTTT.

This chain uses TRBV20-1 with TRBJ2-7, with 12 bases lining up with TRBD1. CDR1 is DFQATT, CDR2 SNEGSKA, per germline (reference sequence). This CDR3 is 16 amino acids long. V lost 1 base and J lost 3; bases outside the gene matches: 7. The CDR3 DNA follows: TGCAGTGCTAGAGTTGGGACAGGGGGCGCATTCTACGAGCAGTACTTC. This sequence encodes CSARVGTGGAFYEQYF.

This clonotype was counted only a few times. V is TRBV7-9 and J is TRBJ1-1; tentatively, D is TRBD1 (5 bases). Germline-derived CDR1 and CDR2 are SEHNR and FQNEAQ (reference sequence). Deletions cut 5 bases from V and 11 bases from J, with 18 bases between. CDR3 length: 13 amino acids. CDR3 region: CASSTSGALWAFF. The CDR3 bases are TGTGCCAGCAGCACCTCTGGGGCATTGTGGGCTTTCTTT.

The chain has TRBV9 and TRBJ1-2; D ambiguous. Germline V lookup: CDR1 SGDLS, CDR2 YYNGEE. The length of the CDR3 is 13 residues. V was trimmed by 0 bases and J by 8 bases, leaving 11 bases between them. The CDR3 loop is CASSVVSGRGYTF. CDR3 nucleotide sequence: TGTGCCAGCAGCGTAGTATCCGGGAGGGGCTACACCTTC.

CDR3 residues: CSVEATTSETQYF. Written as DNA, the CDR3 is TGCAGCGTTGAAGCGACTACTTCGGAGACCCAGTACTTC. This rearrangement joins TRBV29-1 to TRBJ2-5, with D tentatively TRBD2 (5 bases). The ends were cut back, 1 base at V and 5 bases at J, with 11 bases in the middle. This CDR3 has 13 amino acids. CDR1 SQVTM and CDR2 ANQGSEA come from the germline V gene.

Ten or more counts support this clonotype. The chain combines TRBV29-1 with TRBJ2-5; D may be TRBD1 (6 bases). Looked up from germline, CDR1 is SQVTM and CDR2 is ANQGSEA. Trimming pared 3 bases from V and 5 bases from J, leaving 13 bases between. The CDR3 is 13 amino acids. CDR3 DNA sequence: TGCAGCGTTGATATGGGGGCTGGGGAGACCCAGTACTTC. Translation: CSVDMGAGETQYF.

The CDR3 nucleotides are TGTGCCAGCAGTCAAAGAACCCCGAACACTGAAGCTTTCTTT. Amino acid sequence: CASSQRTPNTEAFF. The chain recombines TRBV6-6 with TRBJ1-1, with no clear D. V shed 5 bases and J shed 1 base, with 11 bases lying between them. Per the germline V gene, CDR1 is MNHNY and CDR2 is SVGAGI (reference sequence). The CDR3 spans 14 residues.

J is TRBJ1-6 and V is TRBV20-1, with D possibly being TRBD1 (5 bases). CDR1 and CDR2 (germline): DFQATT, SNEGSKA (reference sequence). Trimming pared 0 bases from V and 15 bases from J, leaving 12 bases between. This CDR3 has 12 residues. Here the CDR3 reads CSARDIGAILHF. The CDR3 DNA sequence: TGCAGTGCTAGAGATATCGGGGCTATCCTCCACTTT.

The J gene is TRBJ1-4, the V gene TRBV7-2, with 8 nucleotides matching TRBD1. The CDR3 has 14 amino acids. Looked up from germline, CDR1 is SGHTA and CDR2 is FQGNSA. Germline trimming cut 3 bases from V and 7 bases from J; bases unmatched to any gene: 4. The CDR3 protein is CASSFQGAGEKLFF. The CDR3 bases are TGTGCCAGCAGCTTCCAGGGGGCGGGTGAAAAACTGTTTTTT. The whole variable domain, filled in from reference TRBV7-2 and TRBJ1-4, reads GAGVSQSPSNKVTEKGKDVELRCDPISGHTALYWYRQSLGQGLEFLIYFQGNSAPDKSGLPSDRFSAERTGGSVSTLTIQRTQQEDSAVYLCASSFQGAGEKLFFGSGTQLSVL.

The V gene is TRBV27, the J gene TRBJ2-1; TRBD2 agrees at 11 bases. The ends lost 1 base at V and 9 bases at J; junction bases unmatched: 8. This CDR3 is 16 amino acids long. Per the germline V gene, CDR1 is MNHEY and CDR2 is SMNVEV (reference sequence). The CDR3 coding sequence is TGTGCCAGCAGTTTATTCGTGACTAGCGGGATTAGTGAGCAGTTCTTC. Amino acid sequence: CASSLFVTSGISEQFF.

The chain combines TRBV4-1 with TRBJ1-4, with 12 bases aligning to TRBD1. Trimming took 4 bases from V and 8 from J; bases not matched to a gene: 14. This CDR3 region has 18 residues. CDR1 MGHRA and CDR2 YSYEKL come from the germline V gene. The CDR3 DNA is TGCGCCAGCAGCCGCTCGCCGGGACAGGGGGCGCTTGGGGAAAAACTGTTTTTT. This sequence encodes CASSRSPGQGALGEKLFF.

This rearrangement joins TRBV11-2 to TRBJ2-7, with 7 bases aligning to TRBD2. The J call may be in error: the DNA end matches TRBJ2-5 better. This CDR3 has 17 residues. Germline V gene sequence: CDR1 SGHAT, CDR2 FQNNGV. CDR3 in DNA: TGTGCCAGCAGCCAAGGGACTGGCGGGAGTTTATGGTCGACCCAGTACTTC. Translation gives CASSQGTGGSLWSTQYF.

This clonotype was picked up one time. The rearrangement uses TRBV3-1 and TRBJ2-2; the D is unclear. Germline-derived CDR1 and CDR2 are LGHDT and YNNKEL (reference sequence). The CDR3 extends over 16 amino acids. The ends were cut back, 0 bases at V and 1 base at J, with 9 bases in the middle. CDR3 sequence: CASSQDVWGNTGELFF. The DNA of the CDR3 is TGTGCCAGCAGCCAAGATGTATGGGGGAACACCGGGGAGCTGTTTTTT. The full variable domain, in which reference TRBV3-1 and TRBJ2-2 provide the parts outside the CDR3, is DTAVSQTPKYLVTQMGNDKSIKCEQNLGHDTMYWYKQDSKKFLKIMFSYNNKELIINETVPNRFSPKSPDKAHLNLHINSLELGDSAVYFCASSQDVWGNTGELFFGEGSRLTVL.

The chain is built from TRBV20-1 and TRBJ2-5; 12 bases map to TRBD1. The DNA end favors TRBJ2-7, so the J call may be wrong. Germline V gene data show CDR1 as DFQATT and CDR2 as SNEGSKA (reference sequence). CDR3 length: 13 amino acids. In nucleotides, the CDR3 is TGCAGTCCCCGGGACAGGGGGCTTAACGAGCAGTACTTC. Translating it yields CSPRDRGLNEQYF.